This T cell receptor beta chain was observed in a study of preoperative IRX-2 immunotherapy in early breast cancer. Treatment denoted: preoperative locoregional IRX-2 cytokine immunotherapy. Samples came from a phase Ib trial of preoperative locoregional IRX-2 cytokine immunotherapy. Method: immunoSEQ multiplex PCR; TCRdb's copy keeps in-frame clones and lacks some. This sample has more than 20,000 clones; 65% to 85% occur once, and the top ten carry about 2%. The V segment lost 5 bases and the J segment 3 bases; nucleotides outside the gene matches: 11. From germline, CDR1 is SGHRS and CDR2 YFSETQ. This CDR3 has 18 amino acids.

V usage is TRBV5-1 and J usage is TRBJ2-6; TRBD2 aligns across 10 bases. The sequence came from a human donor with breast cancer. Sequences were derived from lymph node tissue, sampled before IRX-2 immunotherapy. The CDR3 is CASSRQGLAGVGANVLTF. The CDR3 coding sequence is TGCGCCAGCAGTCGGCAAGGTCTAGCGGGGGTTGGGGCCAACGTCCTGACTTTC.